These 28 T cell receptor beta chains were sequenced from one sample in a study of identical twins. TCRdb processed the 5' RACE reads anew with MiXCR; each CDR3 protein has one entry. This sample carries about 280,000 distinct CDR3 sequences, less than 9% of them seen once, and the ten largest clones take roughly 2.1%. These same data were also listed under a study on yellow fever vaccine responses in identical twins.

Sequencing was carried out using memory (CD45RO+) T cells sorted from blood. These receptors all stem from a woman aged 18 to 35 in good health.

The chain couples TRBV9 to TRBJ2-1; no clear D gene. V was pared by 5 bases and J by 0 bases, with 12 bases between. The germline V gene has CDR1 SGDLS and CDR2 YYNGEE. This CDR3 is built from 15 residues. CDR3 loop: CASSRASRSYNEQFF. The CDR3 DNA is TGTGCCAGCAGTAGAGCGAGCCGCTCCTACAATGAGCAGTTCTTC. Looking up the rest from reference TRBV9 and TRBJ2-1 gives the full variable domain: DSGVTQTPKHLITATGQRVTLRCSPRSGDLSVYWYQQSLDQGLQFLIQYYNGEERAKGNILERFSAQQFPDLHSELNLSSLELGDSALYFCASSRASRSYNEQFFGPGTRLTVL.

This clonotype was observed at least ten times. The V and J genes are TRBV7-2 and TRBJ2-1; possibly TRBD1 or TRBD2 for D (6 bases each). The CDR3 covers 13 residues. The V end was cut by 1 base, the J end by 8 bases, with 9 bases between. Germline CDR1 is SGHTA and CDR2 is FQGNSA. DNA for the CDR3: TGTGCCAGCAGCTTAGTGGGGGGCTATGAGCAGTTCTTC. It yields the protein CASSLVGGYEQFF. Full variable domain (rest looked up from reference TRBV7-2 and TRBJ2-1): GAGVSQSPSNKVTEKGKDVELRCDPISGHTALYWYRQSLGQGLEFLIYFQGNSAPDKSGLPSDRFSAERTGGSVSTLTIQRTQQEDSAVYLCASSLVGGYEQFFGPGTRLTVL.

This clonotype came up many times. V and J are TRBV12-3 or TRBV12-4 and TRBJ2-3; D is unresolved. V was clipped by 5 bases and J by 0 bases, with 9 bases between them. The CDR3 runs 14 residues. CDR3: CASSTTLSTDTQYF. The CDR3 region has the DNA TGTGCCAGCAGTACGACACTGAGCACAGATACGCAGTATTTT.

This clonotype appeared many times. The chain combines TRBV3-1 with TRBJ1-5, with D tentatively TRBD1 (6 bases). V was shortened by 1 base and J by 2 bases, with 12 bases between the two germline ends. The CDR3 loop spans 16 amino acids. Germline CDR1 and CDR2: LGHDT and YNNKEL (reference sequence). The CDR3 DNA reads as TGTGCCAGCAGCCAAGGGGGGGGGCTAGGCAATCAGCCCCAGCATTTT. Protein: CASSQGGGLGNQPQHF.

This clonotype was detected many times. The J gene is TRBJ2-1, the V gene TRBV11-2; the match to TRBD1 covers 7 bases. CDR1 and CDR2 from the germline V gene are SGHAT and FQNNGV. The CDR3 extends over 14 amino acids. Germline trimming cut 5 bases from V and 9 bases from J; bases unmatched to any gene: 10. The CDR3 is CASSTATGIGEQFF. The CDR3 DNA sequence: TGTGCCAGCAGCACAGCGACAGGGATAGGTGAGCAGTTCTTC. Drawing the rest from reference TRBV11-2 and TRBJ2-1, the complete variable domain is EAGVAQSPRYKIIEKRQSVAFWCNPISGHATLYWYQQILGQGPKLLIQFQNNGVVDDSQLPKDRFSAERLKGVDSTLKIQPAKLEDSAVYLCASSTATGIGEQFFGPGTRLTVL.

The gene calls are TRBV11-2 and TRBJ2-2; possibly TRBD1 or TRBD2 for D (5 bases each). The germline V and J ends were trimmed by 3 bases and 4 bases, with 9 bases remaining between them. Germline assignment: CDR1 SGHAT and CDR2 FQNNGV. This CDR3 comprises 14 residues. The chain's CDR3 is CASSLGPTTGELFF. Written as DNA, the CDR3 is TGTGCCAGCAGCTTGGGACCGACCACCGGGGAGCTGTTTTTT.

There are a few counts of this clonotype. This chain links TRBV27 with TRBJ1-5; D may be TRBD1 (5 bases). Germline V gives CDR1 MNHEY, CDR2 SMNVEV (reference sequence). Trimming stripped 6 bases from V and 6 bases from J, with 18 bases between. This CDR3 is built from 15 residues. CDR3 sequence reads: CASRPGGVLSQPQHF. The DNA of the CDR3 is TGTGCCAGCAGACCCGGGGGGGTTCTGAGTCAGCCCCAGCATTTT.

The V gene is TRBV20-1, the J gene TRBJ2-1; D gene unclear. The V end was cut by 6 bases, the J end by 6 bases, with 18 bases between. The CDR3 loop spans 14 amino acids. Germline CDR1 and CDR2: DFQATT and SNEGSKA (reference sequence). The CDR3 loop reads CSAKDLAVGNEQFF. The CDR3 DNA follows: TGCAGTGCCAAAGACCTCGCAGTCGGCAATGAGCAGTTCTTC.

This clonotype has only a few counts. The CDR3 protein is CASSRNSGGGKFGELFF. CDR3 sequence (DNA): TGTGCCAGCAGTCGGAATAGTGGCGGGGGAAAGTTCGGGGAGCTGTTTTTT. The rearrangement links TRBV11-2 to TRBJ2-2; 7 bases agree with TRBD2. CDR1 and CDR2 from the germline V gene are SGHAT and FQNNGV. The J segment lost 7 bases and the V segment lost 6 bases, leaving 17 bases of the junction unmatched. CDR3 length: 17 amino acids.

The V and J genes are TRBV14 and TRBJ1-1; no clear D gene. With 1 base removed from V and 4 bases from J, the gap between germline ends came to 10 bases. CDR1 SGHDN and CDR2 FVKESK come from the germline V gene. CDR3 size: 14 residues. CDR3 residues: CASSQGPLGTEAFF. The CDR3 DNA sequence: TGTGCCAGCAGCCAAGGGCCCCTGGGCACTGAAGCTTTCTTT. The full variable domain, its missing parts supplied by reference TRBV14 and TRBJ1-1, is EAGVTQFPSHSVIEKGQTVTLRCDPISGHDNLYWYRRVMGKEIKFLLHFVKESKQDESGMPNNRFLAERTGGTYSTLKVQPAELEDSGVYFCASSQGPLGTEAFFGQGTRLTVV.

With regard to this clonotype: The junction and the germline gene differ at one end; a read error may be behind it. V and J are TRBV9 and TRBJ2-5; 12 bases fit TRBD1. Germline loops: CDR1 SGDLS, CDR2 YYNGEE. This CDR3 has 15 residues. CDR3 residues: CASSRGDRGRQTHYF. CDR3 nucleotide sequence: TGTGCCAGCAGCAGAGGGGACAGGGGGCGGCAGACCCACTACTTC.

For this clonotype: One base away lies a much larger clone, so this may be a sequencing read error. The gene calls are TRBV10-3 and TRBJ2-1; D perhaps matches TRBD1 (5 bases). Germline V gene data show CDR1 as ENHRY and CDR2 as SYGVKD. The CDR3 consists of 12 residues. CDR3 nucleotides: TGTACCATCGGGCAGGGTTACAATGAGCAGTTCTTC. This codes for CTIGQGYNEQFF.

This clonotype appeared many times. This chain connects TRBV7-2 to TRBJ2-1; 8 positions agree with TRBD2. This CDR3 spans 16 amino acids. Germline lookup yields CDR1 SGHTA and CDR2 FQGNSA. The V segment lost 2 bases and the J segment 7 bases; nucleotides outside the gene matches: 10. The CDR3 DNA reads TGTGCCAGCAGCTTACACGGGGGGGCCGTTGTTAATGAGCAGTTCTTC. Protein product: CASSLHGGAVVNEQFF.

The J gene is TRBJ2-2, the V gene TRBV20-1; perhaps D is TRBD1 or TRBD2 (7 bases each). Germline V lookup: CDR1 DFQATT, CDR2 SNEGSKA (reference sequence). The CDR3 runs 14 residues. V lost 6 bases, J lost 5 bases, and 16 bases lay in between. As DNA, the CDR3 is TGCAGTGCCCAGGCAGGGGGGGAGACCGGGGAGCTGTTTTTT. Encoded protein: CSAQAGGETGELFF.

This clonotype appeared a few times. V and J are TRBV28 and TRBJ1-2; 8 bases align to TRBD1. Germline V lookup: CDR1 MDHEN, CDR2 SYDVKM. Trimming removed 6 bases from V and 4 bases from J; junction bases left unmatched: 10. This CDR3 is built from 15 residues. CDR3 coding DNA: TGTGCCAGCAGCTGGAGTCAGGGGGCTGGCTATGGCTACACCTTC. Protein: CASSWSQGAGYGYTF.

This clonotype was seen only a few times. This rearrangement joins TRBV3-1 to TRBJ2-7; 8 nucleotides align to TRBD2. CDR3 length equals 17 residues. After removal of 1 base from V and 0 bases from J, the junction contained 8 bases not matched to a gene. The germline V gene has CDR1 LGHDT and CDR2 YNNKEL (reference sequence). The CDR3 spells CASSQVRAGGRSYEQYF. DNA for the CDR3: TGTGCCAGCAGCCAAGTTAGGGCGGGAGGCCGCTCCTACGAGCAGTACTTC.

A few counts support this clonotype. The V call is TRBV11-1, the J call TRBJ2-3; possibly TRBD1 for D (6 bases). The CDR3 covers 15 residues. Between the trimmed V and J ends, which lost 2 bases and 3 bases, there was a span of 12 bases. CDR1 is SGHAT, CDR2 FQDESV, per germline (reference sequence). The CDR3 coding sequence is TGTGCCAGCAGCTTAACCAGGGGAACGACAGATACGCAGTATTTT. Translation: CASSLTRGTTDTQYF.

This clonotype was recorded a few times. This chain links TRBV20-1 with TRBJ2-5; D not certain. The CDR3 totals 14 residues. Germline V gene data show CDR1 as DFQATT and CDR2 as SNEGSKA (reference sequence). The V end lost 8 bases, the J end lost 5 bases, and 21 bases lay between the germline ends. The CDR3 sequence: CSSRGGAPQETQYF. Written as DNA, the CDR3 is TGCAGTTCCAGAGGCGGTGCCCCTCAGGAGACCCAGTACTTC.

This clonotype has only a few counts. The chain is built from TRBV29-1 and TRBJ1-2; 8 nucleotides match TRBD1. Trimming cost V 6 bases and J 7 bases; bases outside gene matches: 10. There are 13 residues in the CDR3. Germline loops: CDR1 SQVTM, CDR2 ANQGSEA. CDR3 amino acids: CSVRAGGTFGYTF. The CDR3 DNA sequence: TGCAGCGTAAGAGCAGGGGGCACGTTTGGCTACACCTTC.

This clonotype showed up many times. The rearrangement uses TRBV20-1 and TRBJ1-3; 7 nucleotides line up with TRBD1. CDR3 length: 13 amino acids. V lost 3 bases to trimming and J lost 7 bases; unmatched junction nucleotides: 6. The germline CDR1 and CDR2 sequences are DFQATT and SNEGSKA (reference sequence). Here the CDR3 reads CSARGDSANTIYF. In DNA, the CDR3 is TGCAGTGCTAGGGGGGACAGCGCGAACACCATATATTTT.

The chain uses TRBV25-1 and TRBJ2-3; no reliable D call. The ends were cut back, 3 bases at V and 4 bases at J, with 8 bases in the middle. Germline CDR1 MGHDK, CDR2 SYGVNS. The CDR3 is 13 amino acids. For the CDR3, the DNA is TGTGCCAGCAGTGATGAGACTGCAGATACGCAGTATTTT. This codes for CASSDETADTQYF.

This clonotype was recorded at least ten times. The chain is built from TRBV20-1 and TRBJ2-3; D might be TRBD1 (6 bases). The CDR3 length is 17 residues. V lost 6 bases and J lost 0, with 22 bases in between. CDR1 and CDR2 from the germline V gene are DFQATT and SNEGSKA (reference sequence). CDR3 residues: CSARSPTGTPSTDTQYF. CDR3 coding DNA: TGCAGTGCCCGCTCCCCGACCGGGACACCCAGCACAGATACGCAGTATTTT.

This clonotype came up many times. This rearrangement joins TRBV20-1 to TRBJ1-4, with a tentative D call TRBD1 (6 bases). The CDR3 runs to 14 residues. Germline V gene sequence: CDR1 DFQATT, CDR2 SNEGSKA (reference sequence). The V gene lost 0 bases and the J gene lost 6 bases, with 11 bases spanning the gap. Written as DNA, the CDR3 is TGCAGTGCTAGAGAGGACAGCTCAGATGAAAAACTGTTTTTT. It specifies CSAREDSSDEKLFF.

The V call is TRBV5-1, the J call TRBJ2-1; 8 bases fit TRBD1. J was trimmed by 7 bases and V by 6 bases; bases with no gene match: 6. The CDR3 is made up of 13 amino acids. Germline-derived CDR1 and CDR2 are SGHRS and YFSETQ. CDR3 coding DNA: TGCGCCAGCATGGACAGGGCGAGGAATGAGCAGTTCTTC. Its protein is CASMDRARNEQFF.

This clonotype was seen repeatedly, ten times or more. This chain uses TRBV20-1 with TRBJ2-1; the D call may be TRBD1 or TRBD2 (7 bases each). Looked up from germline, CDR1 is DFQATT and CDR2 is SNEGSKA (reference sequence). The V end was cut by 3 bases, the J end by 8 bases, with 14 bases between. This CDR3 comprises 13 residues. The CDR3 region is CSASRQGGHEQFF. The CDR3 DNA reads as TGCAGTGCTAGCCGACAGGGAGGGCATGAGCAGTTCTTC.

This clonotype was observed at least ten times. V usage is TRBV20-1 and J usage is TRBJ2-3; 7 nucleotides agree with TRBD2. The CDR3 runs to 14 residues. Per germline, CDR1 DFQATT and CDR2 SNEGSKA (reference sequence). Unmatched junction bases numbered 4, after V lost 3 bases and J lost 1 base. The CDR3: CSASWAGGTDTQYF. DNA of the CDR3: TGCAGTGCTAGTTGGGCGGGAGGCACAGATACGCAGTATTTT.

This chain links TRBV7-2 with TRBJ1-4; D perhaps matches TRBD1 (6 bases). V lost 4 bases and J 8 bases, leaving 14 bases between the germline ends. The CDR3 extends over 14 amino acids. Per germline, CDR1 SGHTA and CDR2 FQGNSA. CDR3 DNA: TGTGCCAGCAGCTCTCAGGGGTGGCGGGAAAAACTGTTTTTT. Residues: CASSSQGWREKLFF.

J is TRBJ1-4 and V is TRBV5-5, with D perhaps TRBD1 (5 bases). Germline values: CDR1 SGHKS, CDR2 YYEKEE (reference sequence). V was clipped by 4 bases and J by 0 bases, with 10 bases between them. This CDR3 has 15 amino acids. CDR3 protein: CASSPRVTTNEKLFF. The CDR3 nucleotides are TGTGCCAGCAGCCCCAGGGTTACAACTAATGAAAAACTGTTTTTT.